The 25 T cell receptor beta chains listed next were all sequenced from one sample in a study of CXCR3-negative and CXCR3-positive naive CD8 T cells (dated by TCRdb to between 2018 and 2021). The instrument was a NextSeq 550. The Human TCR Profiling Kit (MiLaboratory) was used to prepare UMI-labeled 5' RACE TRB cDNA libraries. TCRdb reprocessed the reads and lists each CDR3 protein sequence as a single entry, with no DNA. The sample table on file contains 100,000 to 150,000 distinct CDR3 sequences. The ten top clones hold approximately 0.3% of the sample. Sequences were obtained from naive CXCR3- CD8+ T cells from blood. This sample's cell subset or site label indicates: CD45RO-CCR7+CD27+CD95- naive CD8+ T cells lacking CXCR3 (TNR3-). The receptors stem from a human donor in good health. Some clones in this sample may be carry-over from other donors' samples.

This rearrangement joins TRBV28 to TRBJ2-4. The CDR3 is made up of 14 amino acids. Germline-derived CDR1 and CDR2 are MDHEN and SYDVKM. The CDR3 here is CASRSKGAGNIQYF.

The chain uses TRBV4-3 and TRBJ2-3; TCRdb gives TRBD1 as the D gene, but with no DNA this cannot be confirmed. In germline, CDR1 is LGHNA, CDR2 YSLEER. The CDR3 has 14 residues. The CDR3 spells CASSRTGVLDTQYF.

The V call is TRBV7-9, the J call TRBJ1-2. CDR3 length equals 15 residues. From germline, CDR1 is SEHNR and CDR2 FQNEAQ (reference sequence). The CDR3: CASSSGAELSYGYTF.

The chain combines TRBV7-2 with TRBJ2-1; TCRdb picks TRBD1, but there is no DNA to check that call. Looked up from germline, CDR1 is SGHTA and CDR2 is FQGNSA. There are 17 residues in the CDR3. CDR3 sequence reads: CASSLNPGQGSYNEQFF.

V is TRBV28 and J is TRBJ2-1. The CDR3 is 11 residues long. Looked up from germline, CDR1 is MDHEN and CDR2 is SYDVKM. CDR3: CASSLTGEQFF.

The CDR3 is CSALNGDTQYF. J is TRBJ2-3 and V is TRBV20-1. This CDR3 contains 11 residues. Germline loops: CDR1 DFQATT, CDR2 SNEGSKA (reference sequence).

V gene TRBV14 combines with J gene TRBJ1-2. This CDR3 is 13 amino acids long. Germline lookup yields CDR1 SGHDN and CDR2 FVKESK. CDR3 amino acids: CASSQVQFGGYTF. Complete variable domain (other parts from reference TRBV14 and TRBJ1-2): EAGVTQFPSHSVIEKGQTVTLRCDPISGHDNLYWYRRVMGKEIKFLLHFVKESKQDESGMPNNRFLAERTGGTYSTLKVQPAELEDSGVYFCASSQVQFGGYTFGSGTRLTVV.

This rearrangement joins TRBV19 to TRBJ2-4; TCRdb names TRBD1, which stays unverified in the absence of DNA. Germline CDR1 is LNHDA and CDR2 is SQIVND (reference sequence). The CDR3 is made up of 15 amino acids. This chain's CDR3 is CASSEGGRTKNIQYF.

The chain recombines TRBV5-1 with TRBJ1-5; with no DNA, the TCRdb D assignment of TRBD1 cannot be verified. CDR3 length: 19 amino acids. Looked up from germline, CDR1 is SGHRS and CDR2 is YFSETQ. The CDR3 reads CASSLVGWGDLRANQPQHF. Complete variable domain (other parts from reference TRBV5-1 and TRBJ1-5): KAGVTQTPRYLIKTRGQQVTLSCSPISGHRSVSWYQQTPGQGLQFLFEYFSETQRNKGNFPGRFSGRQFSNSRSEMNVSTLELGDSALYLCASSLVGWGDLRANQPQHFGDGTRLSIL.

The chain couples TRBV20-1 to TRBJ1-5. The CDR3 loop spans 16 amino acids. The germline V gene encodes CDR1 DFQATT and CDR2 SNEGSKA (reference sequence). The CDR3 protein is CSARDRDLGYDQPQHF.

This chain connects TRBV29-1 to TRBJ1-2; TCRdb selects TRBD1, and the lack of DNA leaves this call unchecked. The CDR3 totals 14 residues. CDR1 is SQVTM and CDR2 is ANQGSEA in the germline V gene. CDR3 sequence: CSVALDRGGDGYTF.

J is TRBJ2-5 and V is TRBV6-5; TCRdb proposes TRBD1, but this gene call is untestable without DNA. The CDR3 loop spans 16 amino acids. CDR1 MNHEY and CDR2 SVGAGI come from the germline V gene. The CDR3 region is CASSYERAGAQETQYF.

The CDR3 sequence is CASSLQPLGSYEQYF. This chain connects TRBV7-3 to TRBJ2-7; the D gene TCRdb calls, TRBD1, cannot be checked with no DNA. CDR1 and CDR2 (germline): SGHTA, FQGTGA. The CDR3 is 15 amino acids.

The chain couples TRBV25-1 to TRBJ2-7; TCRdb lists TRBD2, though no DNA is available to test this call. CDR1 is MGHDK, CDR2 SYGVNS, per germline. This CDR3 comprises 16 residues. CDR3: CASSEGGAGSHYEQYF.

This chain uses TRBV9 with TRBJ2-3; the D gene TCRdb calls, TRBD1, cannot be checked with no DNA. In germline, CDR1 is SGDLS, CDR2 YYNGEE. The CDR3 loop spans 15 amino acids. The CDR3: CASSGPSGVTDTQYF.

The rearrangement uses TRBV19 and TRBJ1-1; TCRdb outputs TRBD1, but without DNA this stays unchecked. The CDR3 runs 19 residues. Germline values: CDR1 LNHDA, CDR2 SQIVND (reference sequence). CDR3 in amino acids: CASSIVRRQAKGPNTEAFF.

The chain uses TRBV5-1 and TRBJ2-1; TCRdb indicates TRBD1, and absent DNA this call remains unverified. The V gene's germline CDR1 is SGHRS and CDR2 YFSETQ. The CDR3 consists of 15 residues. The CDR3 region is CASSLVGGLYNEQFF. The variable domain in full, completed from reference TRBV5-1 and TRBJ2-1, reads KAGVTQTPRYLIKTRGQQVTLSCSPISGHRSVSWYQQTPGQGLQFLFEYFSETQRNKGNFPGRFSGRQFSNSRSEMNVSTLELGDSALYLCASSLVGGLYNEQFFGPGTRLTVL.

The rearrangement links TRBV28 to TRBJ1-6; TCRdb returns TRBD1, unconfirmable since there is no DNA. The CDR3 spans 13 residues. Germline CDR1 is MDHEN and CDR2 is SYDVKM. CDR3: CASSFSDSSPLHF.

The chain employs TRBV7-8 and TRBJ2-2. Germline-derived CDR1 and CDR2 are SGHVS and FQNEAQ. CDR3 length: 14 residues. The CDR3 is CASSPEPNTGELFF.

The chain employs TRBV5-1 and TRBJ2-7; checking the TCRdb D call of TRBD2 is not possible without DNA. Germline V gives CDR1 SGHRS, CDR2 YFSETQ. The CDR3 length is 14 residues. The CDR3 spells CASSLGGNPYEQYF.

The chain links TRBV2 to TRBJ2-3. Looked up from germline, CDR1 is SNHLY and CDR2 is FYNNEI. This CDR3 spans 13 amino acids. The CDR3: CASNGDSTDTQYF.

This rearrangement joins TRBV6-5 to TRBJ2-2. In germline, CDR1 is MNHEY, CDR2 SVGAGI. This CDR3 contains 14 residues. CDR3 sequence reads: CASKPRRNTGELFF.

CDR3: CATSRTGNNYGYTF. The chain uses TRBV15 and TRBJ1-2; TCRdb lists TRBD1, though no DNA is available to test this call. Germline CDR1 is LNHNV and CDR2 is YYDKDF (reference sequence). There are 14 residues in the CDR3.

J is TRBJ2-3 and V is TRBV29-1; the D call from TCRdb, TRBD2, cannot be confirmed without DNA. Germline V CDR1 and CDR2: SQVTM, ANQGSEA. The CDR3 has 18 amino acids. The CDR3 here is CSVTGRAGGPFELDTQYF.

The rearrangement links TRBV29-1 to TRBJ2-1; the TCRdb D gene call, TRBD1, has no DNA to confirm it. CDR3 length: 14 residues. Germline V gene sequence: CDR1 SQVTM, CDR2 ANQGSEA. This CDR3 is CSGSPRGDYNEQFF.